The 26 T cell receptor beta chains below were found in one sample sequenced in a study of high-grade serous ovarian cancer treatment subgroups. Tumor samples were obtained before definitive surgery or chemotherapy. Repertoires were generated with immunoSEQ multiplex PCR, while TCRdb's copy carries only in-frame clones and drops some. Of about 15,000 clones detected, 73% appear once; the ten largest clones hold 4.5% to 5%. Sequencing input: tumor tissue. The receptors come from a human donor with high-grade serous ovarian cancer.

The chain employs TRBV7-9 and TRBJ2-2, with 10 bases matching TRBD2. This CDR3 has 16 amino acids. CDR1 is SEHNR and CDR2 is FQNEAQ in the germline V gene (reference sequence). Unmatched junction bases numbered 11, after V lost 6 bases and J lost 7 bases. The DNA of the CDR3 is TGTGCCAGCAGTTCCAGCGGGGGGGCACAAGGCGGGGAGCTGTTTTTT. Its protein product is CASSSSGGAQGGELFF.

Here the CDR3 reads CASGLARDGPTDTQYF. The CDR3, as DNA: TGTGCTAGTGGTTTGGCCCGGGACGGTCCCACAGATACGCAGTATTTT. The chain joins TRBV12-5 to TRBJ2-3, with D possibly called TRBD1 or TRBD2 (5 bases each). V was clipped by 1 base and J by 2 bases, with 13 bases between them. Germline V gene data show CDR1 as LGHNT and CDR2 as FRNRAP. CDR3 size: 16 residues. The full variable domain, completed using reference TRBV12-5 and TRBJ2-3, is DARVTQTPRHKVTEMGQEVTMRCQPILGHNTVFWYRQTMMQGLELLAYFRNRAPLDDSGMPKDRFSAEMPDATLATLKIQPSEPRDSAVYFCASGLARDGPTDTQYFGPGTRLTVL.

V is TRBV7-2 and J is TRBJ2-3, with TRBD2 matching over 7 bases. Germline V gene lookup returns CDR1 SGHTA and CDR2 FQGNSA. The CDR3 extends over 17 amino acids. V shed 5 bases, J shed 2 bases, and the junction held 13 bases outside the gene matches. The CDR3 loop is CASSRRGSGVPTDTQYF. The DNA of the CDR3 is TGTGCCAGCAGCCGCCGAGGGAGCGGGGTCCCCACAGATACGCAGTATTTT.

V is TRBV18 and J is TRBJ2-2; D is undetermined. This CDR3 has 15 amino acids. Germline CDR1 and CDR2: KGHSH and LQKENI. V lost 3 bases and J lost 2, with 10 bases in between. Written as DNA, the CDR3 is TGTGCCAGCTCACCTGGGCAGGTCAACACCGGGGAGCTGTTTTTT. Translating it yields CASSPGQVNTGELFF.

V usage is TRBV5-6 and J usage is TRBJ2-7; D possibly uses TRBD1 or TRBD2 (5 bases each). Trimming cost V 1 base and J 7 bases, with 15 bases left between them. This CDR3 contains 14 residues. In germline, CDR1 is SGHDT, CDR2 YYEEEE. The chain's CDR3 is CASSLIGAPSEQYF. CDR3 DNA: TGTGCCAGCAGCTTGATCGGGGCCCCGTCGGAGCAGTACTTC.

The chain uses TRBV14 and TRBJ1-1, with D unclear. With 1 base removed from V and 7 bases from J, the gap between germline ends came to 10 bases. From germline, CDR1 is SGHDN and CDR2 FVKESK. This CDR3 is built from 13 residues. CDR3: CASSQGTGVEAFF. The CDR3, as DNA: TGTGCCAGCAGCCAAGGGACCGGTGTTGAAGCTTTCTTT.

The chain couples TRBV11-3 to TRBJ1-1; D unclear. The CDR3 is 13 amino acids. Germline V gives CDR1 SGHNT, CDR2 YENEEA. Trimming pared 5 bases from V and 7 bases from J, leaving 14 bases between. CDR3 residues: CASSQLGWGEAFF. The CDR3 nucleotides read TGTGCCAGCAGCCAGTTGGGGTGGGGTGAAGCTTTCTTT.

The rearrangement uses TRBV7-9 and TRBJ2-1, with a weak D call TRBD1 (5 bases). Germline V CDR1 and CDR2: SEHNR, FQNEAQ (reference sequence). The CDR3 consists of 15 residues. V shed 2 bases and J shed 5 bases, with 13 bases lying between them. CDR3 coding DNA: TGTGCCAGCAGCTTAACAGGTAGAGCAAACAATGAGCAGTTCTTC. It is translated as CASSLTGRANNEQFF.

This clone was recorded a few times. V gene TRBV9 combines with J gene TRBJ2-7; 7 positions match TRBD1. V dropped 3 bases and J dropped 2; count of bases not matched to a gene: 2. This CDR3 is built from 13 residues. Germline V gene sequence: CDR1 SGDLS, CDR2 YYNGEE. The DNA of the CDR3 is TGTGCCAGCAGCGCCCAGGGGGCCTACGAGCAGTACTTC. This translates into CASSAQGAYEQYF.

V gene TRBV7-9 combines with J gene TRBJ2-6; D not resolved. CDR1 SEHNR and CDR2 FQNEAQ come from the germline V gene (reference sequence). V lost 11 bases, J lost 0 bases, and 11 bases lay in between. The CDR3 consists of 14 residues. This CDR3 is CAPFSSSGANVLTF. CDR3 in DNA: TGTGCCCCCTTCTCGTCCTCTGGGGCCAACGTCCTGACTTTC.

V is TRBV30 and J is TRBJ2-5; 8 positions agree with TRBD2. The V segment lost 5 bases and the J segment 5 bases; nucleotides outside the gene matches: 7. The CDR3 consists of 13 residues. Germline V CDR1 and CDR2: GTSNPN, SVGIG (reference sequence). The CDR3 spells CAWDSGGSETQYF. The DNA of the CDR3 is TGTGCCTGGGACTCGGGGGGGTCGGAGACCCAGTACTTC.

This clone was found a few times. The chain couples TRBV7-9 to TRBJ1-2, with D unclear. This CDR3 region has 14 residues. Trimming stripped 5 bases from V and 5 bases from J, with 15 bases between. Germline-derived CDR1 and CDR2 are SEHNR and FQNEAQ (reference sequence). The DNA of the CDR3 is TGTGCCAGCAGCCCTAAGGGAGGACCGTATGGCTACACCTTC. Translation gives CASSPKGGPYGYTF.

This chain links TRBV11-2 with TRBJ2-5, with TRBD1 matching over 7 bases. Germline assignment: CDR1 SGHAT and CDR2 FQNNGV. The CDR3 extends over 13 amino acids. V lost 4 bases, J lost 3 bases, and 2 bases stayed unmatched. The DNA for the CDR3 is TGTGCCAGCAGCTCCGACAGGGAAGAGACCCAGTACTTC. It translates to CASSSDREETQYF.

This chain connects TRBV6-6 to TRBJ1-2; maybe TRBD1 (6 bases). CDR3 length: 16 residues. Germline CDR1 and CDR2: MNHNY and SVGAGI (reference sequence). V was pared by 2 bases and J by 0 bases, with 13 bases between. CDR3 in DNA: TGTGCCAGCAGTTACGGTCAGGGGATACCTAACTATGGCTACACCTTC. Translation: CASSYGQGIPNYGYTF.

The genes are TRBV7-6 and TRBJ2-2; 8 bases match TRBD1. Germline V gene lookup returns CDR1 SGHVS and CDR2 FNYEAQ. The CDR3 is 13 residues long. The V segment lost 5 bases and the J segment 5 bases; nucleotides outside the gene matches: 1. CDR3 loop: CASSRQGTGELFF. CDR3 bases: TGTGCCAGCAGCCGACAGGGGACCGGGGAGCTGTTTTTT.

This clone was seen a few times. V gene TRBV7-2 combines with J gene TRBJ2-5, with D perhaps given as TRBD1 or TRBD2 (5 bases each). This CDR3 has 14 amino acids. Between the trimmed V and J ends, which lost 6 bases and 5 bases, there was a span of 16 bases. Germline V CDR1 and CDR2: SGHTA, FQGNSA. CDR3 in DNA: TGTGCCAGCAGTTTCTTGGGGGTCCGGGAGACCCAGTACTTC. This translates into CASSFLGVRETQYF.

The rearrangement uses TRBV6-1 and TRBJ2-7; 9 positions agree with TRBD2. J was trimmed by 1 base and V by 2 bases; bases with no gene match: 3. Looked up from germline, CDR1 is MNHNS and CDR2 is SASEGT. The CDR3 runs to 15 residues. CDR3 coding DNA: TGTGCCAGCAGTGAACTAGCGGGGACATCCTACGAGCAGTACTTC. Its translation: CASSELAGTSYEQYF.

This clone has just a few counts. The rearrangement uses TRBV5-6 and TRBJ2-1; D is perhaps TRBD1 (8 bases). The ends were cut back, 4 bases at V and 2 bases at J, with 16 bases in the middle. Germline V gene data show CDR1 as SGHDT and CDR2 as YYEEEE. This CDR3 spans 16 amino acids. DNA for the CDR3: TGTGCCAGCAGCCCGGGAGGACAGGGAACCTACAATGAGCAGTTCTTC. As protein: CASSPGGQGTYNEQFF.

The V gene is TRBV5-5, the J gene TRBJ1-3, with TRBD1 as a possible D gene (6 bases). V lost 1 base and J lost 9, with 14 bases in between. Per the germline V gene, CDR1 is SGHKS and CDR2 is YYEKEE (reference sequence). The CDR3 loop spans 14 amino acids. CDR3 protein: CASSLTRQGTTIYF. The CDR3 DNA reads TGTGCCAGCAGCTTGACCCGGCAGGGGACCACCATATATTTT.

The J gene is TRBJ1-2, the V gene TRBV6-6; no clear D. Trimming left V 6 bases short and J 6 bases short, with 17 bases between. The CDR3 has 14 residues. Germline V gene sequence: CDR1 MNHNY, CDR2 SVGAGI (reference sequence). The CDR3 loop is CASSTPGFWNGYTF. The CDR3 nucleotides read TGTGCCAGCAGCACCCCAGGATTTTGGAATGGCTACACCTTC.

CDR3 protein: CATKDRVTNTGELFF. The CDR3 coding sequence is TGTGCCACCAAAGACAGGGTAACGAACACCGGGGAGCTGTTTTTT. The chain recombines TRBV27 with TRBJ2-2; TRBD1 matches 7 bases. The V gene end was trimmed by 10 bases and the J gene end by 0 bases; junction bases not matched to a gene: 8. This CDR3 has 15 amino acids. The germline V gene encodes CDR1 MNHEY and CDR2 SMNVEV (reference sequence).

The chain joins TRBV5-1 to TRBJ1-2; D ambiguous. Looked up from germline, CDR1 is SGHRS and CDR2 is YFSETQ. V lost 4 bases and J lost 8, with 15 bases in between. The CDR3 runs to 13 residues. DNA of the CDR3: TGCGCCAGCAGCCGCTCCTTCTTTGAGGGCTACACCTTC. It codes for CASSRSFFEGYTF.

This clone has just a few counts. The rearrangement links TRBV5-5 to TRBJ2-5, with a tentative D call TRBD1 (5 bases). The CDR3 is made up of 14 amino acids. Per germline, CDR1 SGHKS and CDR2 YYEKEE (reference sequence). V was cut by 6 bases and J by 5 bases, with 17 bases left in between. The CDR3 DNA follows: TGTGCCAGCAATGAAGGGGCTCGTGCTGAGACCCAGTACTTC. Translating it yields CASNEGARAETQYF.

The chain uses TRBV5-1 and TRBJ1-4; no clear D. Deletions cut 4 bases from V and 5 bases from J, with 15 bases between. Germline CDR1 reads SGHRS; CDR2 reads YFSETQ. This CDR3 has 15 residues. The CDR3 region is CASSLSGRRNEKLFF. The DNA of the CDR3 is TGCGCCAGCAGCCTCTCCGGGCGAAGAAATGAAAAACTGTTTTTT.

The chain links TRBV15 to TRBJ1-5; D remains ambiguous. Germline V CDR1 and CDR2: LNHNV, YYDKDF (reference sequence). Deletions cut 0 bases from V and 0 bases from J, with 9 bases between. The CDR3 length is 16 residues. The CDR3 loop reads CATSRDYSDSNQPQHF. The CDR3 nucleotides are TGTGCCACCAGCAGAGATTATTCAGATAGCAATCAGCCCCAGCATTTT.

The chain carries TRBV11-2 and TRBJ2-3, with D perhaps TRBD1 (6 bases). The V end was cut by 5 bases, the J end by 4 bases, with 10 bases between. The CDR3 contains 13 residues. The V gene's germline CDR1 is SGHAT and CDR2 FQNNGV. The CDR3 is CASSQQGADTQYF. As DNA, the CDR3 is TGTGCCAGCAGCCAACAGGGTGCAGATACGCAGTATTTT.